Shown below are 26 T cell receptor beta chains from a single sample sequenced in a study of T-cell memory formation after mild COVID-19. TCRdb re-called the 5' RACE reads with MiXCR, one entry per CDR3 protein. The data show under 300,000 distinct CDR3 sequences, over 9% seen once. The sequenced sample consisted of PBMCs or a T cell subset sorted from them (not recorded which). These receptors all stem from a man aged 18 to 30 who had mild COVID-19 (a few samples of this study predate the infection). Cell type and time point are not known.

This clonotype was seen only a few times. The chain uses TRBV4-3 and TRBJ2-2; 7 bases align to TRBD2. V dropped 0 bases and J dropped 1; count of bases not matched to a gene: 8. This CDR3 region has 18 residues. Germline CDR1 reads LGHNA; CDR2 reads YSLEER. As DNA, the CDR3 is TGCGCCAGCAGCCAAGAGTCGGCTAGCGGCTTGAACACCGGGGAGCTGTTTTTT. Its protein is CASSQESASGLNTGELFF.

This clonotype was seen a few times. As DNA, the CDR3 is TGTGCCAGCAGTTACGGTCGGACTAGCGGGGGGGCCGGGTTGAATACGCAGTATTTT. It codes for CASSYGRTSGGAGLNTQYF. The rearrangement joins TRBV6-2 or TRBV6-3 to TRBJ2-3; TRBD2 agrees at 15 bases. J was trimmed by 7 bases and V by 2 bases; bases with no gene match: 13. The CDR3 is 19 amino acids. Germline V gene sequence: CDR1 MNHEY, CDR2 SVGEGT.

The CDR3 region is CLGGYTDTQYF. As DNA, the CDR3 is TGCCTTGGGGGCTACACAGATACGCAGTATTTT. The chain is built from TRBV20-1 and TRBJ2-3; a possible D gene is TRBD1 (6 bases). Germline V gene lookup returns CDR1 DFQATT and CDR2 SNEGSKA (reference sequence). The CDR3 consists of 11 residues.

This clonotype was counted a few times. V gene TRBV10-3 combines with J gene TRBJ1-1; maybe TRBD1 (5 bases). CDR3 length equals 13 residues. Germline assignment: CDR1 ENHRY and CDR2 SYGVKD. V lost 11 bases, J lost 2 bases, and 15 bases lay in between. CDR3 coding DNA: TGTGCCTCGACCGGGGACGCTAACACTGAAGCTTTCTTT. Translated: CASTGDANTEAFF.

This clonotype came up a few times. CDR3 amino acids: CASTPAGGGRQETQYF. As DNA, the CDR3 is TGTGCCAGCACCCCCGCCGGGGGGGGGCGTCAAGAGACCCAGTACTTC. The genes are TRBV6-5 and TRBJ2-5; 8 nucleotides line up with TRBD2. The trim removed 7 bases at V and 2 bases at J, leaving 12 bases unmatched. This CDR3 is built from 16 residues. Germline CDR1 is MNHEY and CDR2 is SVGAGI.

In this sample, this clonotype turned up a few times. J is TRBJ1-1 and V is TRBV7-2; perhaps TRBD1 as D (6 bases). V lost 5 bases to trimming and J lost 5 bases, with 30 bases between them. Germline CDR1 reads SGHTA; CDR2 reads FQGNSA. The CDR3 is 19 amino acids. The CDR3 region has the DNA TGTGCCAGCAGCCCCCCCAAGTCAGCAGCAGGGGCGCGAGGGACTGAAGCTTTCTTT. This sequence encodes CASSPPKSAAGARGTEAFF.

CDR3 amino acids: CSASQGGFYGYTF. The DNA of the CDR3 is TGCAGTGCAAGTCAGGGAGGGTTCTATGGCTACACCTTC. V usage is TRBV20-1 and J usage is TRBJ1-2; D perhaps matches TRBD1 (5 bases). The CDR3 covers 13 residues. Trimming took off 6 bases at V and 4 bases at J, with 15 bases between the two ends. The germline V gene has CDR1 DFQATT and CDR2 SNEGSKA (reference sequence).

The gene calls are TRBV3-1 and TRBJ2-3; the D gene is possibly TRBD2 (7 bases). The CDR3 loop spans 19 amino acids. Germline values: CDR1 LGHDT, CDR2 YNNKEL (reference sequence). Trimming removed 0 bases at V and 2 bases at J, with 21 bases between. CDR3 residues: CASSQERGFAGAVTDTQYF. DNA for the CDR3: TGTGCCAGCAGCCAAGAAAGAGGCTTTGCGGGGGCTGTCACAGATACGCAGTATTTT.

V and J are TRBV7-9 and TRBJ1-1, with TRBD1 matching over 7 bases. The length of the CDR3 is 15 residues. Germline V gene data show CDR1 as SEHNR and CDR2 as FQNEAQ (reference sequence). J lost 0 bases, V lost 5 bases, and 6 bases had no gene match. This chain's CDR3 is CASSGWTGVNTEAFF. The CDR3 bases are TGTGCCAGCAGCGGATGGACAGGCGTGAACACTGAAGCTTTCTTT.

The V call is TRBV4-1, the J call TRBJ1-2, with 7 bases fitting TRBD1. After removal of 4 bases from V and 3 bases from J, the junction contained 8 bases not matched to a gene. The germline gives CDR1 MGHRA, CDR2 YSYEKL. The CDR3 contains 15 residues. The CDR3 protein is CASSRPRGSYYGYTF. CDR3 DNA: TGCGCCAGCAGCCGCCCCAGGGGGAGTTACTATGGCTACACCTTC.

This clonotype was detected a few times. The chain carries TRBV7-3 and TRBJ2-5; 10 bases fit TRBD2. J lost 4 bases, V lost 5 bases, and 7 bases had no gene match. Germline assignment: CDR1 SGHTA and CDR2 FQGTGA. The CDR3 is 15 amino acids. The CDR3 protein is CASSVRVAGGETQYF. CDR3 DNA: TGTGCCAGCAGCGTAAGGGTAGCGGGGGGAGAGACCCAGTACTTC.

A few counts support this clonotype. The rearrangement uses TRBV18 and TRBJ1-5; weak D call: TRBD1 (5 bases). This CDR3 comprises 15 residues. Between the trimmed V and J ends, which lost 3 bases and 6 bases, there was a span of 15 bases. CDR1 is KGHSH, CDR2 LQKENI, per germline. As DNA, the CDR3 is TGTGCCAGCTCACCGGGTCCCCCAGGGACTCAGCCCCAGCATTTT. This encodes CASSPGPPGTQPQHF.

The chain is built from TRBV4-3 and TRBJ2-7; 8 bases fit TRBD2. Germline lookup yields CDR1 LGHNA and CDR2 YSLEER. With V trimmed by 0 bases and J by 3 bases, 7 bases remained unmatched. There are 16 residues in the CDR3. CDR3 sequence reads: CASSQDVLAGNYEQYF. The CDR3 nucleotides are TGCGCCAGCAGCCAAGATGTCCTAGCGGGTAACTACGAGCAGTACTTC.

This clonotype has just a few counts. The rearrangement links TRBV5-1 to TRBJ1-5; tentatively, D is TRBD1 (5 bases). Germline values: CDR1 SGHRS, CDR2 YFSETQ. The CDR3 spans 15 residues. Trimming shortened V by 0 bases and J by 6 bases, and 13 bases separated the two germline ends. The CDR3 loop reads CASSLAGGDGQPQHF. The CDR3 region has the DNA TGCGCCAGCAGCTTGGCCGGGGGGGATGGTCAGCCCCAGCATTTT.

This clonotype has only a few counts. CDR3 nucleotide sequence: TGTGCCAGCAGTTTAGCGGGGGCCGCGTTCGATACGCAGTATTTT. Translated: CASSLAGAAFDTQYF. The chain has TRBV28 and TRBJ2-3; D perhaps matches TRBD2 (7 bases). Germline V gives CDR1 MDHEN, CDR2 SYDVKM. The CDR3 spans 15 residues. V gave up 2 bases and J gave up 6 bases, with 15 bases separating them.

The sample holds a few counts of this clonotype. The chain uses TRBV6-2 or TRBV6-3 and TRBJ2-7; the match to TRBD2 covers 13 bases. With V trimmed by 6 bases and J by 5 bases, 7 bases remained unmatched. This CDR3 has 15 amino acids. Germline V gives CDR1 MNHEY, CDR2 SVGEGT. The CDR3 coding sequence is TGTGCCAGCAGCCCCTGGACTAGCGGGGGAGACGAGCAGTACTTC. Its protein product is CASSPWTSGGDEQYF.

The V gene is TRBV4-1, the J gene TRBJ2-1; 8 positions match TRBD2. The germline gives CDR1 MGHRA, CDR2 YSYEKL. The CDR3 loop spans 14 amino acids. J was trimmed by 6 bases and V by 5 bases; bases with no gene match: 6. The CDR3: CASSERLAPNEQFF. Here the CDR3 DNA reads TGCGCCAGCAGCGAGCGACTAGCGCCCAATGAGCAGTTCTTC.

This clonotype was seen a few times. V and J are TRBV4-2 and TRBJ1-6; D is uncertain. This CDR3 has 15 residues. Germline assignment: CDR1 LGHNA and CDR2 YNFKEQ. V dropped 0 bases and J dropped 8 bases, with 11 bases sitting between them. This CDR3 reads CASSQDNLGDSPLHF. CDR3 coding DNA: TGTGCCAGCAGCCAAGATAATCTTGGAGATTCACCCCTCCACTTT.

This clonotype has at least ten counts. V usage is TRBV2 and J usage is TRBJ2-1; D ambiguous. This CDR3 has 12 residues. The germline CDR1 and CDR2 sequences are SNHLY and FYNNEI. V was shortened by 5 bases and J by 12 bases, with 14 bases between the two germline ends. As DNA, the CDR3 is TGTGCCAGCAGTTCGTCGGACGTAGGGCAGTTCTTC. It yields the protein CASSSSDVGQFF.

This clonotype occurred a few times. The rearrangement joins TRBV4-1 to TRBJ2-7; TRBD1 agrees at 8 bases. In germline, CDR1 is MGHRA, CDR2 YSYEKL. The length of the CDR3 is 15 residues. V shed 0 bases, J shed 2 bases, and the junction held 3 bases outside the gene matches. The CDR3 reads CASSQDSGGTYEQYV. The CDR3, as DNA: TGCGCCAGCAGCCAAGATTCAGGGGGCACCTACGAGCAGTACGTC.

At least ten counts were recorded for this clonotype. This chain uses TRBV5-1 with TRBJ2-5; no definite D call. The CDR3 totals 12 residues. From germline, CDR1 is SGHRS and CDR2 YFSETQ. V lost 4 bases, J lost 1 base, and 5 bases lay in between. CDR3 in amino acids: CASSEAQETQYF. The CDR3 nucleotides read TGCGCCAGCAGCGAAGCCCAAGAGACCCAGTACTTC.

Notes on this clonotype: The CDR3 ends on some other residue instead of the conserved phenylalanine or tryptophan, so this is likely a read error. The chain couples TRBV7-2 to TRBJ1-2; 11 nucleotides match TRBD1. CDR3 length: 15 residues. V shed 5 bases, J shed 5 bases, and the junction held 7 bases outside the gene matches. The V gene's germline CDR1 is SGHTA and CDR2 FQGNSA. CDR3 region: CASSLGQGARYGYTL. In nucleotides, the CDR3 is TGTGCCAGCAGCCTAGGACAGGGGGCTCGGTATGGCTACACCTTA.

The J gene is TRBJ2-3, the V gene TRBV27, with a possible D match to TRBD1 (5 bases). The CDR3 runs 15 residues. Trimming stripped 10 bases from V and 0 bases from J, with 17 bases between. The germline V gene encodes CDR1 MNHEY and CDR2 SMNVEV (reference sequence). This CDR3 is CATRWGFTSTDTQYF. The DNA for the CDR3 is TGTGCCACCCGGTGGGGCTTCACTAGCACAGATACGCAGTATTTT.

This clonotype has a handful of counts. This chain uses TRBV7-2 with TRBJ1-3; TRBD1 matches at 8 bases. The ends lost 5 bases at V and 5 bases at J; junction bases unmatched: 5. Per the germline V gene, CDR1 is SGHTA and CDR2 is FQGNSA. The CDR3 is made up of 14 amino acids. DNA of the CDR3: TGTGCCAGCAGCCAAAGACAGGGGCGAAACACCATATATTTT. Its translation is CASSQRQGRNTIYF.

This clonotype occurred a few times. This chain links TRBV10-3 with TRBJ2-3; 9 bases fit TRBD2. Germline V gene lookup returns CDR1 ENHRY and CDR2 SYGVKD. The trim removed 9 bases at V and 4 bases at J, leaving 2 bases unmatched. The CDR3 sequence is 12 residues long. The CDR3 is CAIAGGADTQYF. DNA for the CDR3: TGTGCCATAGCGGGGGGTGCAGATACGCAGTATTTT.

This chain connects TRBV7-2 to TRBJ1-6; 8 nucleotides agree with TRBD1. CDR1 and CDR2 from the germline V gene are SGHTA and FQGNSA. Trimming took 6 bases from V and 0 from J; bases not matched to a gene: 4. This CDR3 has 16 amino acids. In DNA form, the CDR3 reads TGTGCCAGCAGGGGACAGGCGAGCTCCTATAATTCACCCCTCCACTTT. This codes for CASRGQASSYNSPLHF.